The 11 T cell receptor beta chains below were found in one sample sequenced in a study of spatial heterogeneity in lung cancer. Antigens of these TCRs are unknown. Findings of the study overall: Expanded alpha and beta TCR counts within tumors tracked tumor mutation counts.

Time point meaning: sample taken at primary tumor resection. MiXCR, applied by TCRdb to the 5' RACE reads, yields one record per CDR3 protein. The sample has about 25,000 distinct CDR3 sequences, 8% to 10% seen once. Sequencing was performed on lung tumor tissue, taken at surgery. The receptors stem from a male donor with early-stage non-small cell lung cancer.

DNA for the CDR3: TGCGCCAGCAGCTTGGCTTCAGTTAGCACAGATACGCAGTATTTT. Its protein is CASSLASVSTDTQYF. V usage is TRBV5-1 and J usage is TRBJ2-3; D is unclear. Trimming stripped 0 bases from V and 0 bases from J, with 8 bases between. Germline CDR1 and CDR2: SGHRS and YFSETQ. The CDR3 is made up of 15 amino acids.

This clonotype has a handful of counts. This chain connects TRBV19 to TRBJ2-7, with 9 bases lining up with TRBD1. The CDR3 spans 15 residues. Trimming cost V 6 bases and J 1 base; bases outside gene matches: 7. Per the germline V gene, CDR1 is LNHDA and CDR2 is SQIVND (reference sequence). Written as DNA, the CDR3 is TGTGCCAGTAGCGATCTGGGGACAGGGTCCTACGAGCAGTACTTC. Translated: CASSDLGTGSYEQYF.

Comments on this clonotype: This may stem from a read error, because a much larger clone lies one nucleotide away. The chain has TRBV9 and TRBJ1-3; no clear D. This CDR3 is built from 14 residues. Germline V gene lookup returns CDR1 SGDLS and CDR2 YYNGEE. The CDR3 loop is CANSAYSGDRTIYF. For the CDR3, the DNA is TGTGCCAACAGCGCCTATTCCGGGGATCGGACCATATATTTT.

J is TRBJ2-3 and V is TRBV6-2 or TRBV6-3; TRBD1 is a possible D gene (6 bases). The CDR3 runs 14 residues. V gave up 2 bases and J gave up 1 base, with 7 bases separating them. Germline V gene data show CDR1 as MNHEY and CDR2 as SVGEGT. CDR3 loop: CASSYEGGTDTQYF. DNA for the CDR3: TGTGCCAGCAGTTACGAGGGGGGCACAGATACGCAGTATTTT.

This clonotype appeared many times. The chain has TRBV29-1 and TRBJ2-3; the match to TRBD2 covers 9 bases. This CDR3 has 15 residues. Germline CDR1 is SQVTM and CDR2 is ANQGSEA. The trim removed 7 bases at V and 3 bases at J, leaving 11 bases unmatched. The CDR3 nucleotides are TGCAGCGCCCGGAGCGGCGGGGGGGCGACAGATACGCAGTATTTT. This gives the protein CSARSGGGATDTQYF.

This clonotype showed up many times. The chain couples TRBV7-3 to TRBJ1-5; D call uncertain. V gave up 5 bases and J gave up 0 bases, with 11 bases separating them. Germline-derived CDR1 and CDR2 are SGHTA and FQGTGA. The CDR3 covers 15 residues. CDR3 nucleotides: TGTGCCAGCAGCCCACACGGGATTAGCAATCAGCCCCAGCATTTT. Its protein is CASSPHGISNQPQHF.

This clonotype qualifies as medium-sized. The rearrangement uses TRBV28 and TRBJ2-3, with 7 positions matching TRBD1. Germline V lookup: CDR1 MDHEN, CDR2 SYDVKM. The CDR3 runs 16 residues. V lost 4 bases and J lost 3; bases outside the gene matches: 10. The CDR3 region is CASSSPQGDGTDTQYF. The CDR3 bases are TGTGCCAGCAGTTCTCCCCAGGGGGATGGAACAGATACGCAGTATTTT.

The chain employs TRBV7-3 and TRBJ1-2; 11 bases are shared with TRBD1. CDR1 is SGHTA and CDR2 is FQGTGA in the germline V gene. The V and J ends lost 5 bases and 4 bases, in that order; junction bases with no gene match: 6. The CDR3 has 15 amino acids. This chain's CDR3 is CASSEDRGPGYGYTF. The CDR3 DNA reads TGTGCCAGCAGCGAGGACAGGGGGCCTGGCTATGGCTACACCTTC.

The rearrangement uses TRBV28 and TRBJ2-3; the D call may be TRBD1 or TRBD2 (5 bases each). The ends were cut back, 5 bases at V and 4 bases at J, with 16 bases in the middle. The CDR3 is 15 amino acids. Per the germline V gene, CDR1 is MDHEN and CDR2 is SYDVKM. The CDR3 region is CASSLLGGIADTQYF. As DNA, the CDR3 is TGTGCCAGCAGTCTCCTTGGGGGTATCGCAGATACGCAGTATTTT.

This clonotype was observed at least ten times. The rearrangement joins TRBV20-1 to TRBJ2-7; 7 bases fit TRBD2. This CDR3 region has 14 residues. Trimming took 5 bases from V and 7 from J; bases not matched to a gene: 14. Germline V CDR1 and CDR2: DFQATT, SNEGSKA (reference sequence). The CDR3 region has the DNA TGCAGTGCTTCTCTAGCGGTAAATTTGTTGGAGCAGTACTTC. Protein sequence: CSASLAVNLLEQYF.

This clonotype was seen repeatedly, ten times or more. This chain connects TRBV28 to TRBJ1-5; TRBD1 is a possible D gene (6 bases). Trimming took 3 bases from V and 1 from J, leaving 13 bases between them. Germline V lookup: CDR1 MDHEN, CDR2 SYDVKM. CDR3 length: 16 residues. The DNA for the CDR3 is TGTGCCAGCAGTTTTGAGACAGGTCTAAGCAATCAGCCCCAGCATTTT. Translation gives CASSFETGLSNQPQHF.